This passage covers 10 T cell receptor beta chains from one sample sequenced in a study of technical replicates of blood from a handful of donors. Some clones are missing from TCRdb's copy, which holds only in-frame ones; the method was immunoSEQ multiplex PCR. Of just under 45,000 clones listed, around 97% were seen once; the top ten hold approximately 0.37%. Sequencing used T cells isolated from PBMCs. The receptors stem from a human donor in good health.

This clone was observed a single time. The chain combines TRBV11-2 with TRBJ2-2; TRBD1 agrees at 8 bases. The CDR3 has 15 residues. V shed 5 bases and J 3 bases; nucleotides not matched to a gene: 5. Germline V gene lookup returns CDR1 SGHAT and CDR2 FQNNGV. The CDR3 protein is CASSPGTGYTGELFF. The CDR3 DNA is TGTGCCAGCAGCCCCGGGACAGGATACACCGGGGAGCTGTTTTTT.

V and J are TRBV11-3 and TRBJ2-5, with 9 bases matching TRBD1. Germline CDR1 SGHNT, CDR2 YENEEA. V lost 5 bases to trimming and J lost 4 bases; unmatched junction nucleotides: 8. The CDR3 covers 15 residues. CDR3 nucleotide sequence: TGTGCCAGCAGCGCCAGACAGGGGGTGGGAGAGACCCAGTACTTC. Translation: CASSARQGVGETQYF.

The DNA of the CDR3 is TGTGCCAGCAGCTTAGAACAGCCCAGGGAGGCCAACGTCCTGACTTTC. Its translation: CASSLEQPREANVLTF. This chain joins TRBV11-2 and TRBJ2-6, with D possibly matching TRBD1 (5 bases). Germline assignment: CDR1 SGHAT and CDR2 FQNNGV. V was cut by 0 bases and J by 6 bases, with 12 bases left in between. This CDR3 spans 16 amino acids.

This chain connects TRBV14 to TRBJ2-3; 10 nucleotides align to TRBD2. With V trimmed by 4 bases and J by 5 bases, 3 bases remained unmatched. The CDR3 contains 14 residues. Germline lookup yields CDR1 SGHDN and CDR2 FVKESK. Here the CDR3 reads CASSLRTSGDTQYF. As DNA, the CDR3 is TGTGCCAGCAGCCTCAGGACTAGCGGAGATACGCAGTATTTT. Full variable domain (outside the CDR3, taken from reference TRBV14 and TRBJ2-3): EAGVTQFPSHSVIEKGQTVTLRCDPISGHDNLYWYRRVMGKEIKFLLHFVKESKQDESGMPNNRFLAERTGGTYSTLKVQPAELEDSGVYFCASSLRTSGDTQYFGPGTRLTVL.

J is TRBJ2-7 and V is TRBV5-6, with D possibly matching TRBD1 (5 bases). Between the trimmed V and J ends, which lost 0 bases and 0 bases, there was a span of 13 bases. CDR3 length equals 16 residues. In germline, CDR1 is SGHDT, CDR2 YYEEEE. This chain's CDR3 is CASSLGPAGNSYEQYF. As DNA, the CDR3 is TGTGCCAGCAGCTTGGGACCTGCAGGGAACTCCTACGAGCAGTACTTC.

The chain uses TRBV2 and TRBJ2-7; 7 positions agree with TRBD2. Germline values: CDR1 SNHLY, CDR2 FYNNEI. The trim removed 6 bases at V and 5 bases at J, leaving 13 bases unmatched. The CDR3 contains 15 residues. The CDR3 sequence: CASRNRYGGRDEQYF. CDR3 bases: TGTGCCAGCAGGAACAGGTACGGCGGGAGAGACGAGCAGTACTTC. Drawing the rest from reference TRBV2 and TRBJ2-7, the complete variable domain is EPEVTQTPSHQVTQMGQEVILRCVPISNHLYFYWYRQILGQKVEFLVSFYNNEISEKSEIFDDQFSVERPDGSNFTLKIRSTKLEDSAMYFCASRNRYGGRDEQYFGPGTRLTVT.

This clone was seen once. The chain has TRBV11-1 and TRBJ2-3; the match to TRBD1 covers 7 bases. With V trimmed by 1 base and J by 2 bases, 6 bases remained unmatched. The V gene's germline CDR1 is SGHAT and CDR2 FQDESV (reference sequence). The CDR3 consists of 16 residues. For the CDR3, the DNA is TGTGCCAGCAGCTTAGGGCGACAGGGCGTCACAGATACGCAGTATTTT. Amino acids: CASSLGRQGVTDTQYF.

The genes are TRBV2 and TRBJ2-7, with TRBD1 matching 7 bases. The junction had 4 bases not matched to a gene; V was cut back by 6 bases and J by 2 bases. Germline V gene sequence: CDR1 SNHLY, CDR2 FYNNEI. The CDR3 contains 13 residues. As DNA, the CDR3 is TGTGCCAGCAGGACCGGGACAGCCTACGAGCAGTACTTC. This codes for CASRTGTAYEQYF.

The CDR3 DNA reads TGTGCCAGCAGCCAAGGACAGGGAATGAACTATGGCTACACCTTC. It yields the protein CASSQGQGMNYGYTF. The rearrangement joins TRBV28 to TRBJ1-2, with TRBD1 identical over 8 bases. The CDR3 totals 15 residues. Trimming took 6 bases from V and 2 from J; bases not matched to a gene: 8. Germline V CDR1 and CDR2: MDHEN, SYDVKM.

This chain joins TRBV7-3 and TRBJ2-2, with D perhaps TRBD1 (5 bases). The CDR3 spans 12 residues. Germline CDR1 SGHTA, CDR2 FQGTGA. Trimming pared 5 bases from V and 7 bases from J, leaving 8 bases between. The CDR3 coding sequence is TGTGCCAGCAGCCAACAGGTCGGGGAGCTGTTTTTT. As protein: CASSQQVGELFF.